The subject of this entry is one TCR beta chain. The sample is drawn from a study of blood T cell repertoires in COVID-19. Study summary: The cDNA or gDNA used as material had been derived from T cells, B-cell-depleted T cells, or PBMCs.

Trimming shortened V by 5 bases and J by 3 bases, and 17 bases separated the two germline ends. This CDR3 has 15 residues. Germline V lookup: CDR1 ENHRY, CDR2 SYGVKD. In the authors' workflow: Reference gene primer amplification gave nucleated cell count estimates. Libraries were prepared by immunoSEQ multiplex PCR; TCRdb keeps only in-frame clonotypes and omits some of them. That table is the source of V, J and clone size, and D and trimming were worked out from the DNA. The sample shows 250,000 or so clones, 80% to 90% of them seen only once. Adults between about 18 and 95 years of age took part from 24 US areas. Contact with a PCR-confirmed or clinician-diagnosed COVID-19 case occurred within 2 weeks of entry.

Sequencing used PBMCs or T cells enriched from blood (not recorded which). V usage is TRBV10-3 and J usage is TRBJ2-7; TRBD2 might be the D (6 bases). This TCR was recovered from a young woman who had been exposed to COVID-19. The CDR3 region has the DNA TGTGCCATCAGTCGTTGGGCGGCGGGATTCTACGAGCAGTACTTC. Its translation: CAISRWAAGFYEQYF.